This T cell receptor beta chain derives from a study of shared clonotypes between healthy human individuals. TCRdb keeps only in-frame clones here, not all; method: immunoSEQ multiplex PCR. Here the sample spans about 2.2 million clones, 85% to 95% being singletons. The CDR3 is 15 amino acids. CDR1 and CDR2 (germline): MNHEY, SMNVEV (reference sequence). Trimming shortened V by 2 bases and J by 0 bases, and 7 bases separated the two germline ends. General study findings and limits: How much donors shared clonotypes was expected to be affected by sequencing depth. Larger richness was generally estimated for naive than memory subsets.

For this clone: Its cognate antigen is unknown.

Terminally differentiated effector memory CD45RA+ cells were excluded by CCR7 positive selection of CD45RO-negative cells. Sequencing was done on a sample of naive CD8+ T cells from PBMCs. The clonotype comes from a man in his late teens or twenties in good health. Some clones in this sample may be carry-over from other donors' samples. The genes are TRBV27 and TRBJ2-2; no definite D call. The CDR3 region has the DNA TGTGCCAGCAGTTTAATTACGTCGAACACCGGGGAGCTGTTTTTT. This codes for CASSLITSNTGELFF.